This T cell receptor (beta chain) is from a study of CD8+ T cells in alopecia areata. Comments on this clone: Its specificity is unknown.

Isolated RNA was reverse transcribed into cDNA used as the sequencing template. Data came from immunoSEQ multiplex PCR; TCRdb stores just in-frame clones and leaves some out. The data contain about 200,000 clones, 50% to 60% of them singletons. V lost 4 bases, J lost 2 bases, and 8 bases lay in between. CDR3 size: 13 residues. CDR1 is SGHDN, CDR2 FVKESK, per germline. Documented treatment: oral pan-JAK inhibitor, 5-10 mg twice daily. Alopecia areata patients provided lesional scalp punch biopsies and peripheral blood, both collected for the study. Overall study findings and caveats: More clonal than normal scalp was lesional scalp, particularly alopecia totalis/universalis. Scalp clonality and expanded CD8+ clones among the top 100 showed significant decreases with tofacitinib.

This TCR was sampled from a human donor with alopecia areata. This specimen consisted of CD4+ T cells sorted from blood, obtained at week 4, from a patient treated with tofacitinib. The V and J genes are TRBV14 and TRBJ2-5, with D uncertain. The CDR3 loop is CASSPQLQETQYF. CDR3 bases: TGTGCCAGCAGCCCACAGCTACAAGAGACCCAGTACTTC.